The following is a TCR beta chain sequence with its context. The data belong to a study of blood T cell repertoires in COVID-19. Repertoires were generated with immunoSEQ multiplex PCR, while TCRdb's copy carries only in-frame clones and drops some. This sample has about 180,000 clones, with roughly 82% found just once. CDR1 SQVTM and CDR2 ANQGSEA come from the germline V gene. This CDR3 has 15 amino acids. J lost 4 bases, V lost 2 bases, and 7 bases had no gene match. The receptor's source is a woman between 65 and 79 years old with acute or convalescent COVID-19. Material: peripheral blood. The chain links TRBV29-1 to TRBJ2-3, with TRBD2 identical over 9 bases. The CDR3 DNA reads TGCAGCGTTGAACCTGGCGGGGGGGCCTCAGATACGCAGTATTTT. It translates to CSVEPGGGASDTQYF.